One TCR beta chain is described in this entry. Its antigen specificity is not known. No per-base quality is available; no much larger clone lies one base away. The method was RT-PCR. The sample was run on an Illumina MiSeq. The public reads were quality trimmed at Q25 with fastp and then assembled into clones with MiXCR by TCRdb, keeping productive beta chains. Rows matching on CDR3 protein sequence are summarized as one entry with the most common DNA and genes. The sample records 5,000 or so distinct CDR3 sequences, approximately 8.7% of which are singletons. 4% to 5% of the sample is held by the ten biggest clonotypes. These data belong to a study of immune reconstitution after stem cell transplant in scleroderma (dated by TCRdb to about 2017). The CDR3 measures 14 amino acids from cysteine to phenylalanine. Left in the record is the CDR3 DNA by itself, 42 bases read in frame from the first base. The germline V gene (reference sequence) yields LGHDT for CDR1 and YNNKEL for CDR2. The V and J ends are trimmed by 0 bases and 4 bases, leaving 9 bases between them.

Recombination connected TRBV3-1 to TRBJ1-1; no D gene is confidently identified. The sequence came from a male donor with systemic sclerosis. Sampling was conducted before or after autologous hematopoietic stem cell transplantation (not recorded which). The CDR3 loop reads CASSQDSGGTEAFF. The nucleotides are TGTGCCAGCAGCCAAGACTCGGGTGGCACTGAAGCTTTCTTT.